Ten or more counts support the clone carrying this T cell receptor (beta chain). This sample was taken from a study of early T cells in non-severe SARS-CoV-2 infection. The V gene end was trimmed by 4 bases and the J gene end by 5 bases; junction bases not matched to a gene: 12. Germline CDR1 is MNHEY and CDR2 is SVGAGI. The CDR3 is made up of 16 amino acids. Separate cDNA molecules each had unique molecular identifiers attached to them. Each CDR3 protein gets one entry after TCRdb re-called the 5' RACE reads with MiXCR. Of about 50,000 distinct CDR3 sequences detected, about 6% appear once; the ten largest clones hold around 7%.

This rearrangement joins TRBV6-5 to TRBJ2-7, with 9 bases fitting TRBD2. The origin of this receptor is an adult who was a healthcare worker with PCR-confirmed SARS-CoV-2 infection or an uninfected control (not recorded which). The sample in question was whole blood, obtained at baseline. CDR3 coding DNA: TGTGCCAGCAGTTCACCTACGATTAGCGGGAGTAACGAGCAGTACTTC. It encodes CASSSPTISGSNEQYF.